Listed below are T cell receptor beta chains from one sample, sequenced in a study of blood T cell repertoires in COVID-19. Repertoires were generated with immunoSEQ multiplex PCR, while TCRdb's copy carries only in-frame clones and drops some. Here the sample spans 350,000 to 450,000 clones, roughly 85% being singletons. Material: peripheral blood. The receptors here all came from a woman between 18 and 29 years old with acute or convalescent COVID-19. CDR3s include the opening cysteine and the closing phenylalanine or tryptophan. D genes are given only for firm matches. Clone size, where shown, is once, few, many, or a class for clones that have expanded.

cdr3_aa	cdr3_nt	d_call	clone_size	v_call	j_call
CASSLGAGPYQETQYF	TGTGCCAGCAGCTTGGGGGCAGGGCCGTACCAAGAGACCCAGTACTTC	NA	NA	TRBV5-6	TRBJ2-5
CASSSGQGIFTEAFF	TGTGCCAGCAGCTCAGGACAGGGGATTTTCACTGAAGCTTTCTTT	TRBD1	NA	TRBV7-9	TRBJ1-1
CASSQDFQAPMKNEQFF	TGCGCCAGCAGCCAAGATTTCCAGGCACCCATGAAGAATGAGCAGTTCTTC	NA	NA	TRBV4-1	TRBJ2-1
CASSPPGRGLVWVNTEAFF	TGCGCCAGCAGCCCTCCGGGAAGGGGGTTGGTTTGGGTGAACACTGAAGCTTTCTTT	NA	NA	TRBV5-1	TRBJ1-1
CATSTDRGTGYEQYF	TGTGCCACCAGCACCGATAGAGGGACAGGGTACGAGCAGTACTTC	TRBD1	NA	TRBV15	TRBJ2-7
CASSPSDWASGAYEQYF	TGTGCCAGCAGCCCTAGTGACTGGGCTAGCGGGGCCTACGAGCAGTACTTC	TRBD2	NA	TRBV4-2	TRBJ2-7
CATSDLQDYGYTF	TGTGCCACCAGTGATTTGCAGGACTATGGCTACACCTTC	NA	NA	TRBV24-1	TRBJ1-2
CASSQSGLNYGYTF	TGCGCCAGCAGCCAATCGGGACTCAACTATGGCTACACCTTC	NA	NA	TRBV4-1	TRBJ1-2
CAISENQGGEKLFF	TGTGCCATCAGTGAGAACCAGGGAGGGGAAAAACTGTTTTTT	NA	few	TRBV10-3	TRBJ1-4
CASKRGGAATDTQYF	TGTGCCAGCAAAAGAGGGGGCGCGGCCACAGATACGCAGTATTTT	TRBD1	NA	TRBV6-5	TRBJ2-3
CASRRGSTEAFF	TGTGCCAGCAGGAGGGGGAGCACTGAAGCTTTCTTT	NA	NA	TRBV2	TRBJ1-1
CASSPYKRGGDQPQHF	TGTGCCAGCAGCCCCTATAAAAGGGGAGGTGATCAGCCCCAGCATTTT	NA	NA	TRBV14	TRBJ1-5
CASSLEAGRAGELFF	TGTGCCAGCAGCTTGGAGGCAGGGAGGGCCGGGGAGCTGTTTTTT	TRBD2	once	TRBV5-5	TRBJ2-2
CASSPPRQGVLDEQFF	TGTGCCAGCAGCCCGCCTCGGCAGGGGGTTTTGGATGAGCAGTTCTTC	TRBD1	NA	TRBV7-9	TRBJ2-1
CASSPIRSGTGRYEQYF	TGTGCCAGCTCACCTATAAGATCCGGGACAGGGAGGTACGAGCAGTACTTC	TRBD1	NA	TRBV18	TRBJ2-7
CASSLQGNEKLFF	TGCGCCAGCAGCTTACAGGGTAATGAAAAACTGTTTTTT	NA	NA	TRBV5-1	TRBJ1-4
CASRQQGAPTGELFF	TGTGCCAGCAGACAACAGGGGGCGCCCACCGGGGAGCTGTTTTTT	TRBD1	NA	TRBV2	TRBJ2-2
CASSVAGQTYEQYF	TGTGCCAGCAGCGTAGCGGGACAGACCTACGAGCAGTACTTC	TRBD1	NA	TRBV9	TRBJ2-7
CATSPRDSYEQYF	TGTGCCACCAGTCCCCGGGACAGCTACGAGCAGTACTTC	TRBD1	NA	TRBV24-1	TRBJ2-7
CASSSMTGRLARTEAFF	TGTGCCAGCTCATCAATGACAGGGCGTCTGGCGAGGACTGAAGCTTTCTTT	TRBD1	NA	TRBV18	TRBJ1-1
CASSRQGNNYEQYF	TGTGCCAGCAGTCGACAGGGGAATAACTACGAGCAGTACTTC	TRBD1	many	TRBV2	TRBJ2-7
CASSYLGKYEQYF	TGTGCCAGCAGTTATCTCGGGAAATACGAGCAGTACTTC	NA	NA	TRBV6-5	TRBJ2-7
CASSPGQGPYEQYF	TGTGCCAGCAGTCCCGGACAGGGCCCATACGAGCAGTACTTC	TRBD1	NA	TRBV27	TRBJ2-7
CASSQYRDLYGYTF	TGCGCCAGCAGCCAATACCGGGACTTATATGGCTACACCTTC	NA	NA	TRBV4-1	TRBJ1-2
CASSFTGGGDEAFF	TGTGCCAGCAGCTTTACAGGGGGCGGAGATGAAGCTTTCTTT	TRBD1	NA	TRBV5-4	TRBJ1-1
CASSLSYRGSGNTIYF	TGTGCCAGCAGTTTATCCTACAGGGGCTCTGGAAACACCATATATTTT	TRBD1	NA	TRBV27	TRBJ1-3
CASSRVTDRLSAYEQYF	TGTGCCAGCAGCCGTGTAACGGACAGATTGTCTGCCTACGAGCAGTACTTC	NA	NA	TRBV5-6	TRBJ2-7
CASSWDRGRETQYF	TGTGCCAGCAGTTGGGACAGGGGGCGGGAGACCCAGTACTTC	TRBD1	NA	TRBV6-5	TRBJ2-5
CSVEIVGAVTEAFF	TGCAGCGTTGAAATAGTGGGGGCCGTCACTGAAGCTTTCTTT	NA	few	TRBV29-1	TRBJ1-1
CASSAVGYRELGYTF	TGTGCCAGCAGTGCTGTTGGGTACAGGGAATTGGGCTACACCTTC	NA	NA	TRBV28	TRBJ1-2
CASSISLWQGWGEQYF	TGTGCCAGTAGTATCTCGTTATGGCAGGGCTGGGGCGAGCAGTACTTC	NA	NA	TRBV19	TRBJ2-7
CASSRIRGSEQYF	TGTGCCAGCAGCCGAATCAGGGGTTCCGAGCAGTACTTC	NA	NA	TRBV3-1/TRBV3-2	TRBJ2-7
CATSDFGQGSQETQYF	TGTGCCACCAGTGATTTTGGACAGGGTAGCCAAGAGACCCAGTACTTC	TRBD1	NA	TRBV24-1	TRBJ2-5
CASSVDTPGGGQETQYF	TGTGCCAGCAGCGTAGATACTCCGGGAGGGGGCCAAGAGACCCAGTACTTC	TRBD2	NA	TRBV9	TRBJ2-5
CASSQGDRVNYGYTF	TGTGCCAGCAGCCAGGGGGACAGGGTTAACTATGGCTACACCTTC	TRBD1	once	TRBV4-2	TRBJ1-2
CASSIPGLAGGGEQYF	TGTGCCAGCTCAATACCGGGACTAGCGGGGGGAGGCGAGCAGTACTTC	TRBD2	once	TRBV18	TRBJ2-7
CSVVTGYGYTF	TGCAGCGTTGTGACGGGCTATGGCTACACCTTC	NA	few	TRBV29-1	TRBJ1-2
CASSTGGGGTDTQYF	TGTGCCAGCAGTACAGGGGGCGGAGGCACAGATACGCAGTATTTT	TRBD1	NA	TRBV7-8	TRBJ2-3
CASSYARNRPNYGYTF	TGTGCCAGCAGTTACGCCCGGAACAGACCTAACTATGGCTACACCTTC	NA	NA	TRBV6-5	TRBJ1-2
CASSLASGGISDTQYF	TGTGCCAGCAGCTTGGCTAGCGGGGGAATATCAGATACGCAGTATTTT	TRBD2	NA	TRBV5-8	TRBJ2-3
CASSIWDTYQPQHF	TGTGCCAGTAGTATTTGGGACACCTATCAGCCCCAGCATTTT	NA	NA	TRBV19	TRBJ1-5
CASMVSGELQPQHF	TGTGCCAGCATGGTTTCAGGGGAATTGCAGCCCCAGCATTTT	NA	NA	TRBV2	TRBJ1-5